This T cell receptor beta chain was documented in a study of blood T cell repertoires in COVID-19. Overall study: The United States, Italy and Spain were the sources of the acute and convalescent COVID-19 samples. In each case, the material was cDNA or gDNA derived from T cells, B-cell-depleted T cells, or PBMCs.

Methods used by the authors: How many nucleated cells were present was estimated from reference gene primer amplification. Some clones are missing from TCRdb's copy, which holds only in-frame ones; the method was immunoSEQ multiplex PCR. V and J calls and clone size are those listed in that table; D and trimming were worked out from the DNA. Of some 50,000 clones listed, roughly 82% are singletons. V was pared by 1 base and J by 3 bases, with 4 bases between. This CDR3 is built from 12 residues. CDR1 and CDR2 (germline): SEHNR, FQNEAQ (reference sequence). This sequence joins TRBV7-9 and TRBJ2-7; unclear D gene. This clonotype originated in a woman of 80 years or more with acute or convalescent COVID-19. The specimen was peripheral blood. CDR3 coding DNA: TGTGCCAGCAGCTTAGATTACTACGAGCAGTACTTC. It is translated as CASSLDYYEQYF.